This T cell receptor (beta chain) came from a study of OX40 agonist ivuxolimab in advanced cancers. Turning to the study itself: With a range of roughly 20 to 85, age averaged approximately 55 years, and about 80% were male.

Germline V gene sequence: CDR1 LNHDA, CDR2 SQIVND (reference sequence). CDR3 length equals 14 residues. The germline V and J ends were trimmed by 5 bases and 1 base, with 11 bases remaining between them. Broader study findings: At 0.1 to 3.0 mg/kg, clonal expansion of CD4+ and CD8+ blood T cells had occurred by week 6. The authors also found low normalized T-cell clonal expansion in some nonresponders.

The repertoire was sequenced with immunoSEQ multiplex PCR; TCRdb's copy has only in-frame clones and lacks some. The data show roughly 120,000 clones, with approximately 89% seen just once and around 0.27% held by the top ten. As concerns this clone: The antigen is undetermined.

The origin of this receptor is an adult with an advanced solid tumor such as melanoma, head and neck, liver or kidney cancer. The rearrangement uses TRBV19 and TRBJ1-1; D uncertain. Sequences were derived from CD4+ or CD8+ T cells sorted from blood, sampled in a trial of the OX40 agonist ivuxolimab. CDR3 in DNA: TGTGCCAGTAGTCAAGCGACACCGAACACTGAAGCTTTCTTT. The encoded protein is CASSQATPNTEAFF.